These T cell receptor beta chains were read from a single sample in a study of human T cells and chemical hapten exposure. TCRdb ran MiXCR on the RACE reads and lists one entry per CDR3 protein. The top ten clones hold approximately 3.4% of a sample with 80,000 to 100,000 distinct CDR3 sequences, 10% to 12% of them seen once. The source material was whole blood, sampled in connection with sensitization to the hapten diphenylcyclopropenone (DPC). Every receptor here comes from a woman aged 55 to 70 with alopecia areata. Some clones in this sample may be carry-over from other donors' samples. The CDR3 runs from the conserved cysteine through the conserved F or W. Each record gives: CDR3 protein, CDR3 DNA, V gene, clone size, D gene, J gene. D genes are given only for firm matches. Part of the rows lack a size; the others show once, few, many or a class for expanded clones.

CASSFTGQYQETQYF	TGTGCCAGCAGTTTTACCGGACAGTACCAAGAGACCCAGTACTTC	TRBV27	few	NA	TRBJ2-5
CASSTTSGGTGELFF	TGCGCCAGCAGCACCACTAGCGGGGGGACCGGGGAGCTGTTTTTT	TRBV5-1	NA	TRBD2	TRBJ2-2
CASSLTGRGSSYEQYF	TGTGCCAGCAGTTTAACAGGCCGGGGTAGCAGCTACGAGCAGTACTTC	TRBV27	few	NA	TRBJ2-7
CSVVMGSNQPQHF	TGCAGCGTCGTCATGGGGAGCAATCAGCCCCAGCATTTT	TRBV29-1	many	NA	TRBJ1-5
CASNLQGTDTQYF	TGTGCCAGCAATTTACAGGGTACAGATACGCAGTATTTT	TRBV12-3/TRBV12-4	NA	NA	TRBJ2-3
CASKVGAGDRPQETQYF	TGTGCCAGCAAGGTTGGCGCGGGGGACCGCCCCCAAGAGACCCAGTACTTC	TRBV6-6	NA	TRBD2	TRBJ2-5
CASSPPGQGMSEAFF	TGCGCCAGCAGCCCCCCGGGACAGGGTATGTCTGAAGCTTTCTTT	TRBV5-1	many	TRBD1	TRBJ1-1
CSAKDRGFTDTQYF	TGCAGTGCTAAGGACCGGGGGTTCACAGATACGCAGTATTTT	TRBV20-1	few	NA	TRBJ2-3
CATSERADTQYF	TGTGCCACCAGTGAGCGGGCAGATACGCAGTATTTT	TRBV24-1	many	NA	TRBJ2-3
CASSFQGGTEAFF	TGTGCCAGCAGTTTCCAGGGAGGGACTGAAGCTTTCTTT	TRBV12-3/TRBV12-4	few	NA	TRBJ1-1
CASSESGRVDADTQYF	TGCGCCAGCAGTGAGTCCGGCCGGGTTGACGCAGATACGCAGTATTTT	TRBV10-1	many	NA	TRBJ2-3
CASSPGQGEYEQYF	TGCGCCAGCAGCCCTGGACAGGGGGAATACGAGCAGTACTTC	TRBV4-1	few	TRBD1	TRBJ2-7
CASSLWQGSYEQYF	TGTGCCAGCAGTTTGTGGCAGGGCTCTTACGAGCAGTACTTC	TRBV12-3/TRBV12-4	few	NA	TRBJ2-7
CASSLWQGAPTGELFF	TGTGCCAGCAGCTTATGGCAGGGGGCGCCCACCGGGGAGCTGTTTTTT	TRBV11-2	few	TRBD1	TRBJ2-2
CASTRWGDAGGANVLTF	TGTGCCAGCACCCGGTGGGGGGATGCAGGTGGGGCCAACGTCCTGACTTTC	TRBV12-3/TRBV12-4	NA	NA	TRBJ2-6
CATSVSSGGDEQFF	TGTGCCACCAGTGTTTCTAGCGGGGGCGATGAGCAGTTCTTC	TRBV24-1	many	TRBD2	TRBJ2-1
CASSLGTGDGTDTQYF	TGTGCCAGCAGCTTAGGGACAGGGGACGGCACAGATACGCAGTATTTT	TRBV7-6	many	TRBD1	TRBJ2-3
CASSQRDRQETQYF	TGTGCCAGCTCCCAAAGGGACAGGCAAGAGACCCAGTACTTC	TRBV18	NA	TRBD1	TRBJ2-5
CASSPHWRRGISGANVLTF	TGTGCCAGCAGCCCTCACTGGCGGAGAGGAATCTCTGGGGCCAACGTCCTGACTTTC	TRBV4-2	many	NA	TRBJ2-6
CASSPDRDRSYGYTF	TGTGCCAGCAGTCCCGACAGGGATCGATCCTATGGCTACACCTTC	TRBV12-3/TRBV12-4	few	TRBD1	TRBJ1-2